Included here is one T cell receptor (beta chain) sequence, with context. The germline V gene has CDR1 SGHDT and CDR2 YYEEEE. The CDR3 is made up of 14 amino acids. V dropped 0 bases and J dropped 7 bases, with 13 bases sitting between them. The sample comes from a study of shared clonotypes between healthy human individuals. Using immunoSEQ multiplex PCR, the repertoire was profiled, and TCRdb retains in-frame clones only, with some absent. There are about 2,500,000 clones in the sample; around nine tenths occur only once, and 0.13% to 0.15% lies in the top ten. The sequence came from a man between 18 and 29 years old in good health. The chain carries TRBV5-6 and TRBJ1-2; maybe TRBD1 (5 bases). The source material was naive CD4+ T cells sorted from blood. Described subset: CD45RA+ positively selected. The CDR3 loop reads CASSLGPSTAGYTF. The CDR3 DNA reads TGTGCCAGCAGCTTGGGACCGTCGACAGCTGGCTACACCTTC.